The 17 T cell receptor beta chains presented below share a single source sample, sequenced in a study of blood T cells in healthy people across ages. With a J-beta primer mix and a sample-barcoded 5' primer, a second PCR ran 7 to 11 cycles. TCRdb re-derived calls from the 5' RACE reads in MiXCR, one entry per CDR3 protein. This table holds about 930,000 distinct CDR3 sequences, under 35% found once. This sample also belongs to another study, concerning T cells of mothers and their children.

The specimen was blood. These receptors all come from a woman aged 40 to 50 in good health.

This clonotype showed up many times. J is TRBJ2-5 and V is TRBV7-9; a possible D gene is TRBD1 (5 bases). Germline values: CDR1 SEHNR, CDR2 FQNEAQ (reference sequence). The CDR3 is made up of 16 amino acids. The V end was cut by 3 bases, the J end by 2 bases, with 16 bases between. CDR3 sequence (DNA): TGTGCCAGCAGCTTCCCCAGACAGCATTCACAAGAGACCCAGTACTTC. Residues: CASSFPRQHSQETQYF.

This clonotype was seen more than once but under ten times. Written as DNA, the CDR3 is TGTGCCAGCAGTTTTGTCAATGGCTACACCTTC. Residues: CASSFVNGYTF. This rearrangement joins TRBV12-3 or TRBV12-4 to TRBJ1-2; D gene ambiguous. The CDR3 is 11 amino acids. V lost 3 bases to trimming and J lost 6 bases, with 5 bases between them.

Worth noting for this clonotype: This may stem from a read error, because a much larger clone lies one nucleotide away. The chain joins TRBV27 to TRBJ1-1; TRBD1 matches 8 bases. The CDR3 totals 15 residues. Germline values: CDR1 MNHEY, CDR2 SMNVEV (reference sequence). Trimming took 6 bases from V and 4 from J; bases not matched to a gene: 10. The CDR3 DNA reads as TGTGCCAGCAGCCACTCCACAGGGGGGTGCACTGAAGCTTTCTTT. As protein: CASSHSTGGCTEAFF.

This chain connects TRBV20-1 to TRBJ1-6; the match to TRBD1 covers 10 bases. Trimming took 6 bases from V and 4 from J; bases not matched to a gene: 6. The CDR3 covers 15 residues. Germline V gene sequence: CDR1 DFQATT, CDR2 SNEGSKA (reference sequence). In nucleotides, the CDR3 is TGCAGTGCCGGAGAGGGACAGGGGTATAATTCACCCCTCCACTTT. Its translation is CSAGEGQGYNSPLHF.

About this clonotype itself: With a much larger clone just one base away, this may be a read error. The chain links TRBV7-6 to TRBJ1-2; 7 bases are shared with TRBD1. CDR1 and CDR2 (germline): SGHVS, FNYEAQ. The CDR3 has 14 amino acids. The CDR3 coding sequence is TGTGCCAGCAGCTTAACAGGGGCAGCGAGTGGCCACACCTTC. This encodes CASSLTGAASGHTF.

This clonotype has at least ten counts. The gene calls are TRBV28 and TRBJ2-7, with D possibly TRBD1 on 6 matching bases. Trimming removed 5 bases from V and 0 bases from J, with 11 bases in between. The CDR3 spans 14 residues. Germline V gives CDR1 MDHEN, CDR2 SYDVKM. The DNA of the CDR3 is TGTGCCAGCAGTCGAAGACAGGCCTCCTACGAGCAGTACTTC. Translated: CASSRRQASYEQYF.

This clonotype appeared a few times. The CDR3 sequence: CASSVETPSYEQYF. The CDR3 coding sequence is TGCGCCAGCAGCGTGGAGACACCTTCCTACGAGCAGTACTTC. This chain connects TRBV5-1 to TRBJ2-7; no clear D. The germline V gene has CDR1 SGHRS and CDR2 YFSETQ. The CDR3 loop spans 14 amino acids. V was pared by 4 bases and J by 1 base, with 12 bases between.

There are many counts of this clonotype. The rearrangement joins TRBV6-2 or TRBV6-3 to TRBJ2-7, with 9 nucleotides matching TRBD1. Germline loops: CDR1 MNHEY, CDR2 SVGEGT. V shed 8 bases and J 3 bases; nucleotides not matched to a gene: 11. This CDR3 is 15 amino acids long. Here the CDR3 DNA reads TGTGCCAGCGAACCGTCGGTGGACAGGGGCTACGAGCAGTACTTC. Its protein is CASEPSVDRGYEQYF.

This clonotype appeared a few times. In DNA, the CDR3 is TGTGCCAGCAGTTTTCTTGGGGCCCACTACGAGCAGTACTTC. Translating it yields CASSFLGAHYEQYF. The chain joins TRBV12-3 or TRBV12-4 to TRBJ2-7; possible D gene TRBD1, 5 bases. The CDR3 contains 14 residues. V lost 3 bases, J lost 3 bases, and 12 bases lay in between.

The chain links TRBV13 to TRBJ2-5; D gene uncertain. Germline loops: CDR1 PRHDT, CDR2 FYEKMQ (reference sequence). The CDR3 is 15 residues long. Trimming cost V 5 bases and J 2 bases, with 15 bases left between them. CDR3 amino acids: CASSPINGAQETQYF. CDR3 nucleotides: TGTGCCAGCAGCCCTATTAACGGAGCGCAAGAGACCCAGTACTTC.

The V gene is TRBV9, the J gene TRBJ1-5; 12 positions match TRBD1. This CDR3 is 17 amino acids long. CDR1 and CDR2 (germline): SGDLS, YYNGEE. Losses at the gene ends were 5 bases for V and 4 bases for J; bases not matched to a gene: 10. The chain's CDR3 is CASSAHRDRGRNQPQHF. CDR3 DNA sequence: TGTGCCAGCAGTGCGCACCGGGACAGGGGGCGGAATCAGCCCCAGCATTTT.

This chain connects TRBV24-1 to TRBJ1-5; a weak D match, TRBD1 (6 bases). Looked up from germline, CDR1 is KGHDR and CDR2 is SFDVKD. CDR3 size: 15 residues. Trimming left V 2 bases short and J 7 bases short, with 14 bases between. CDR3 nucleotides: TGTGCCACCAGTGATTCAAACAGGGAAGGGCAGCCCCAGCATTTT. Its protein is CATSDSNREGQPQHF.

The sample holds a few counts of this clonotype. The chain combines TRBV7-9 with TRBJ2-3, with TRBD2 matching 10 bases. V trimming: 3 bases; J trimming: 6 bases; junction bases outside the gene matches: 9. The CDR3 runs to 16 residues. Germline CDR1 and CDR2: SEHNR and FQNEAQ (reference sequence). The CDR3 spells CASSLWLAGASDTQYF. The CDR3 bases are TGTGCCAGCAGCTTGTGGCTAGCGGGAGCCTCGGATACGCAGTATTTT.

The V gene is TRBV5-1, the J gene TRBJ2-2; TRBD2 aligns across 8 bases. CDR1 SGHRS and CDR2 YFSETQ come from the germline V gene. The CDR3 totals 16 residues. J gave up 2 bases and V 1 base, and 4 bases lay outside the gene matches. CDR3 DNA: TGCGCCAGCAGCTTGAATGCGGGGGGTAACACCGGGGAGCTGTTTTTT. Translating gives CASSLNAGGNTGELFF.

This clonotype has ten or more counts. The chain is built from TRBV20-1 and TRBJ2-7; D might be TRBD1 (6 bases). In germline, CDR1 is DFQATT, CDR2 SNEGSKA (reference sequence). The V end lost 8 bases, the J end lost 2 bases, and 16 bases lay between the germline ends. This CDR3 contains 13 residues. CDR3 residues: CSTRRTEPYEQYF. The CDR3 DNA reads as TGCAGTACAAGGCGGACAGAACCCTACGAGCAGTACTTC.

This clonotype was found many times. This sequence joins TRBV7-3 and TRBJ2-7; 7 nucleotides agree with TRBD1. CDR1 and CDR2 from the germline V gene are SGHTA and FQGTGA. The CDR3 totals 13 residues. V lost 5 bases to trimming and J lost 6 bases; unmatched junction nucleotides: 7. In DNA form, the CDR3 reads TGTGCCAGCAGCCCTGACAGGGCTCGCGAGCAGTACTTC. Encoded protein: CASSPDRAREQYF.

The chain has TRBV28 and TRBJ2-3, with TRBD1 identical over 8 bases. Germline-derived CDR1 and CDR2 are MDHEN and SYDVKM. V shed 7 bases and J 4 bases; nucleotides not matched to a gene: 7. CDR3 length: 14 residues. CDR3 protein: CASTPNRGADTQYF. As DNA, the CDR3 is TGTGCCAGCACTCCTAACAGGGGGGCAGATACGCAGTATTTT. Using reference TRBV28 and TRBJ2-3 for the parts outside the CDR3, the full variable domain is DVKVTQSSRYLVKRTGEKVFLECVQDMDHENMFWYRQDPGLGLRLIYFSYDVKMKEKGDIPEGYSVSREKKERFSLILESASTNQTSMYLCASTPNRGADTQYFGPGTRLTVL.